A selection of T cell receptor beta chains follows, all from one sample in a study of T cells in Graves' hyperthyroidism and ophthalmopathy. TCRdb re-called the multiplex PCR reads with MiXCR, one entry per CDR3 protein. This table holds some 300,000 distinct CDR3 sequences, roughly 15% found once. The sample taken for sequencing was blood. The origin of the receptors is a woman in her forties with Graves' hyperthyroidism. CDR3s include the opening cysteine and the closing phenylalanine or tryptophan. A D gene is named only where the DNA matches it firmly. Part of the rows lack a size; the others show once, few, many or a class for expanded clones.

v_call	clone_size	j_call	d_call	cdr3_nt	cdr3_aa
TRBV12-3/TRBV12-4	many	TRBJ2-1	NA	TGTGCCAGCAGTTTTGGGTATGAGCAGTTCTTC	CASSFGYEQFF
TRBV5-4	NA	TRBJ2-1	TRBD2	TGTGCCAGCAGCCGGGGGGGATCCGCCTACAATGAGCAGTTCTTC	CASSRGGSAYNEQFF
TRBV2	many	TRBJ1-2	TRBD1	TGTGCCAGCAGTGACCCGGGACAGGGGGGCGGTGGCTACACCTTC	CASSDPGQGGGGYTF
TRBV10-3	NA	TRBJ2-2	NA	TGTGCCATCAGTGAAGGCGGGACAGCCACCGGGGAGCTGTTTTTT	CAISEGGTATGELFF
TRBV7-2	many	TRBJ2-7	NA	TGTGCCAGCAGCCCCGACAGACATAACTACGAGCAGTACTTC	CASSPDRHNYEQYF
TRBV18	many	TRBJ2-5	NA	TGTGCCAGCTCACCCCCTAGCGACGGAGAGACCCAGTACTTC	CASSPPSDGETQYF
TRBV2	few	TRBJ1-5	TRBD1	TGTGCCAGCAGGCCGGGGGGACAGGGCAGCCAGCCCCAGCATTTT	CASRPGGQGSQPQHF
TRBV5-6	few	TRBJ1-1	NA	TGTGCCAGCAGCTTGCACAGACTGAACACTGAAGCTTTCTTT	CASSLHRLNTEAFF
TRBV12-5	many	TRBJ2-1	NA	TGTGCTAGTGGTTTGGTACCTACCCGGAGGGGCTCCTACAATGAGCAGTTCTTC	CASGLVPTRRGSYNEQFF
TRBV4-1	few	TRBJ2-1	NA	TGCGCCAGCAGCCAAGTAATACGGGAAGCATACAATGAGCAGTTCTTC	CASSQVIREAYNEQFF
TRBV20-1	few	TRBJ2-7	NA	TGCAGTGCTAGTATTAGCGGTAACTCCTACGAGCAGTACTTC	CSASISGNSYEQYF
TRBV4-1	many	TRBJ1-2	NA	TGCGCCAGCAGCCAAGGCGAGAGTTACTATGGCTACACCTTC	CASSQGESYYGYTF
TRBV13	few	TRBJ1-5	TRBD1	TGTGCCAGCAGCTTAGGGGGACAGGGCTCTCCGAATCAGCCCCAGCATTTT	CASSLGGQGSPNQPQHF
TRBV7-9	many	TRBJ1-2	NA	TGTGCCAGCAGGCCGTCAACAGGGCTCTATGGCTACACCTTC	CASRPSTGLYGYTF
TRBV12-3/TRBV12-4	NA	TRBJ1-2	TRBD1	TGTGCCAGCAGCCTCGCGGGACAGGGGTATGGCTACACCTTC	CASSLAGQGYGYTF
TRBV6-1	many	TRBJ2-3	TRBD2	TGTGCCAGCAGCCCTTCGGCGGGAGAGACAGATACGCAGTATTTT	CASSPSAGETDTQYF
TRBV24-1	many	TRBJ2-7	NA	TGTGCCACCAGTGACACCGGGACGATTAACGAGCAGTACTTC	CATSDTGTINEQYF
TRBV6-5	many	TRBJ2-2	NA	TGTGCCAGCAGTTACTTCGTGGGGAACACCGGGGAGCTGTTTTTT	CASSYFVGNTGELFF
TRBV6-5	many	TRBJ1-4	NA	TGTGCCAGCAGTTACTCGAACTCGGCAGCAGTAAGGAAACTGTTTTTT	CASSYSNSAAVRKLFF
TRBV7-6	NA	TRBJ1-6	NA	TGTGCCAGCAGCTTGGAGGACGCCTATAATTCACCCCTCCACTTT	CASSLEDAYNSPLHF
TRBV12-3/TRBV12-4	NA	TRBJ2-2	NA	TGTGCCAGCAGTTCCAGGGGGGAGCTGTTTTTT	CASSSRGELFF
TRBV6-5	many	TRBJ1-4	NA	TGTGCCAGCAGTTACTCGACAGGAGAGAATGAAAAACTGTTTTTT	CASSYSTGENEKLFF
TRBV20-1	few	TRBJ2-7	NA	TGCAGTGCTAGAGGGACGGACGGCTACGAGCAGTACTTC	CSARGTDGYEQYF
TRBV7-2	many	TRBJ2-3	NA	TGTGCCAGCAGCCTTCAGGGTTTCACAGATACGCAGTATTTT	CASSLQGFTDTQYF
TRBV20-1	many	TRBJ2-3	NA	TGCAGTGCTATCCGATCCTGGGGCACAGATACGCAGTATTTT	CSAIRSWGTDTQYF
TRBV7-2	many	TRBJ2-3	TRBD1	TGTGCCAGCAGCTTAGCCCCACAGGGGGCGAGGGAAGATACGCAGTATTTT	CASSLAPQGAREDTQYF
TRBV3-1	many	TRBJ2-7	TRBD2	TGTGCCAGCAGCCACCACGGGACTAGCGGGAGTAAAGAGCAGTACTTC	CASSHHGTSGSKEQYF
TRBV27	many	TRBJ1-6	NA	TGTGCCAGCAGTTTCGTGGGCTCCTATAATTCACCCCTCCACTTT	CASSFVGSYNSPLHF
TRBV7-9	few	TRBJ2-2	NA	TGTGCCAGCAGCTTAACGAGGCAGGTCCTTAACACCGGGGAGCTGTTTTTT	CASSLTRQVLNTGELFF
TRBV20-1	many	TRBJ2-3	NA	TGCAGTGTAAGACGGTGGGACGGACCCACAGATACGCAGTATTTT	CSVRRWDGPTDTQYF
TRBV28	many	TRBJ2-7	NA	TGTGCCAGCAGCCCCCAGGGGAGCAGCTCCTACGAGCAGTACTTC	CASSPQGSSSYEQYF
TRBV20-1	few	TRBJ1-2	TRBD1	TGCAGTGCCAGGGGCCAGGGGGCGACCGCGGCTAATGGCTACACCTTC	CSARGQGATAANGYTF
TRBV5-6	many	TRBJ2-1	NA	TGTGCCAGCAGCTTCTTGGGGGTTCTTAGGGATGAGCAGTTCTTC	CASSFLGVLRDEQFF
TRBV12-3/TRBV12-4	many	TRBJ2-5	NA	TGTGCCAGCAGTTTAGTGGGAGTGGAGACCCAGTACTTC	CASSLVGVETQYF
TRBV7-2	many	TRBJ1-2	NA	TGTGCCAGCAGCTTCGGGGGGGACTATGGCTACACCTTC	CASSFGGDYGYTF
TRBV12-3/TRBV12-4	NA	TRBJ2-1	NA	TGTGCCAGCAGTCCTCGTAGCGGAGCCAGCTCCTACAATGAGCAGTTCTTC	CASSPRSGASSYNEQFF
TRBV29-1	once	TRBJ2-1	TRBD2	TGCAGCGTCGGCACGGGACTAGGGAACTCCTACAATGAGCAGTTCTTC	CSVGTGLGNSYNEQFF
TRBV20-1	many	TRBJ2-1	TRBD2	TGCAGTGCTAGAGATCCTGGACTAGCGGGAGAGCAGTTCTTC	CSARDPGLAGEQFF
TRBV4-1	NA	TRBJ2-5	TRBD2	TGCGCCAGCAGCCAAGTGGGGCGGGAGCGAGAGAGAGAGACCCAGTACTTC	CASSQVGRERERETQYF
TRBV5-1	many	TRBJ2-7	TRBD2	TGCGCCAGCAGCCCGACTAGCGATACCTACGAGCAGTACTTC	CASSPTSDTYEQYF
TRBV20-1	NA	TRBJ2-1	NA	TGCAGTGCTCTCACGAGGGGCCGTTCCTACAATGAGCAGTTCTTC	CSALTRGRSYNEQFF
TRBV12-3/TRBV12-4	NA	TRBJ2-2	NA	TGTGCCAGCAGTTTGAGGGGGGGGACGAACACCGGGGAGCTGTTTTTT	CASSLRGGTNTGELFF
TRBV12-3/TRBV12-4	many	TRBJ2-7	NA	TGTGCCAGCAGGCCAGCGGCTGGCTACGAGCAGTACTTC	CASRPAAGYEQYF
TRBV28	many	TRBJ1-1	TRBD1	TGCGCCAGCAGCCCCGGGACAGGGTCCACTGAAGCTTTCTTT	CASSPGTGSTEAFF
TRBV20-1	many	TRBJ2-7	NA	TGCAGTGCTAGTTTCCGAGCCTACGAGCAGTACTTC	CSASFRAYEQYF
TRBV6-1	NA	TRBJ1-1	TRBD1	TGTGCCAGCAGGACAGGGGTTTGGACTGAAGCTTTCTTT	CASRTGVWTEAFF
TRBV6-2/TRBV6-3	few	TRBJ2-3	NA	TGTGCCAGCAGTTACACCGACTTCACAGATACGCAGTATTTT	CASSYTDFTDTQYF
TRBV19	many	TRBJ2-7	NA	TGTGCCAGTAGGAGGGGGAAAGGACTAATCTACGAGCAGTACTTC	CASRRGKGLIYEQYF
TRBV7-9	many	TRBJ1-1	NA	TGTGCCAGCAGCTCAAGAAGGGGGGGGGACACTGAAGCTTTCTTT	CASSSRRGGDTEAFF
TRBV10-2	many	TRBJ2-7	TRBD2	TGCGCCAGCAGTGAGCCAGGGACTAGCGGGACCTACGAGCAGTACTTC	CASSEPGTSGTYEQYF
TRBV7-2	NA	TRBJ1-2	TRBD1	TGTGCCAGCAGCTACGGGGGACAGCACTATGGCTACACCTTC	CASSYGGQHYGYTF